These 17 T cell receptor beta chains originate from one sample sequenced in a study of response to subunit inactivated influenza vaccine. TCRdb itself ran the RT-PCR reads through MiXCR, one entry per CDR3 protein. The table has approximately 160,000 distinct CDR3 sequences, 9.5% to 12% seen once; the top ten hold about 40%. This material consisted of CD8+ T cells sorted from PBMCs, taken less than 30 months after vaccination. Receptors were obtained from a man aged 45 to 70 who received an inactivated influenza vaccine.

This clonotype was found a few times. CDR3 DNA: TGTGCCAGCAGTTTATCGGACAGGGGGCTCGAGACCCAGTACTTC. This sequence encodes CASSLSDRGLETQYF. The V and J genes are TRBV27 and TRBJ2-5; 11 bases agree with TRBD1. The CDR3 spans 15 residues. Germline CDR1 is MNHEY and CDR2 is SMNVEV (reference sequence). J lost 5 bases, V lost 0 bases, and 2 bases had no gene match.

The chain has TRBV20-1 and TRBJ2-7; TRBD1 agrees at 9 bases. The trim removed 1 base at V and 6 bases at J, leaving 7 bases unmatched. The CDR3 spans 14 residues. The germline CDR1 and CDR2 sequences are DFQATT and SNEGSKA (reference sequence). The CDR3 DNA sequence: TGCAGTGCTAGAGTCCGAGACAGGGGGTTCGAGCAGTACTTC. Translating gives CSARVRDRGFEQYF.

The rearrangement uses TRBV15 and TRBJ1-2, with D unresolved. CDR3 length: 14 residues. Germline V gene lookup returns CDR1 LNHNV and CDR2 YYDKDF (reference sequence). The V and J ends lost 1 base and 3 bases respectively, with 9 bases between them. The CDR3 sequence is CATSRGTADYGYTF. CDR3 nucleotide sequence: TGTGCCACCAGCAGAGGTACAGCTGACTATGGCTACACCTTC.

In its sample, this clonotype was seen many times. The chain combines TRBV4-2 with TRBJ2-1, with D uncertain. CDR3 length: 15 amino acids. CDR1 LGHNA and CDR2 YNFKEQ come from the germline V gene. Deletions cut 0 bases from V and 0 bases from J, with 6 bases between. The CDR3 DNA is TGTGCCAGCAGCCAAGATGCTAACTCCTACAATGAGCAGTTCTTC. Translated, it gives CASSQDANSYNEQFF.

The rearrangement links TRBV20-1 to TRBJ2-1; TRBD2 matches 16 bases. V shed 4 bases and J 1 base; nucleotides not matched to a gene: 16. Germline values: CDR1 DFQATT, CDR2 SNEGSKA (reference sequence). This CDR3 is 21 amino acids long. The CDR3 loop is CSATYLTEGTSGRDSYNEQFF. The CDR3 DNA is TGCAGTGCTACCTACCTAACCGAAGGGACTAGCGGGAGGGATTCCTACAATGAGCAGTTCTTC.

The table lists this clonotype with a few counts. V is TRBV7-2 and J is TRBJ2-2, with TRBD2 matching 9 bases. Germline CDR1 is SGHTA and CDR2 is FQGNSA. V lost 5 bases to trimming and J lost 4 bases; unmatched junction nucleotides: 8. The CDR3 is made up of 16 amino acids. CDR3 in amino acids: CASSQLAGLLTGELFF. The DNA for the CDR3 is TGTGCCAGCAGCCAGCTAGCGGGGCTTCTCACCGGGGAGCTGTTTTTT.

The rearrangement uses TRBV12-3 or TRBV12-4 and TRBJ2-5; tentative D call: TRBD1 (6 bases). This CDR3 has 14 amino acids. V gave up 1 base and J gave up 4 bases, with 10 bases separating them. The CDR3 DNA reads as TGTGCCAGCAGTTTAGAGGCCAGGGGAGAGACCCAGTACTTC. It specifies CASSLEARGETQYF.

This clonotype is classed as large. This chain links TRBV9 with TRBJ1-3, with a weak D call TRBD1 (6 bases). Trimming removed 4 bases from V and 7 bases from J, with 15 bases in between. The germline gives CDR1 SGDLS, CDR2 YYNGEE. This CDR3 contains 14 residues. CDR3 in amino acids: CASSSLGGINTIYF. The CDR3 DNA reads TGTGCCAGCAGCTCCCTAGGGGGGATCAACACCATATATTTT.

The chain employs TRBV10-3 and TRBJ2-7, with D tentatively TRBD1 (6 bases). The CDR3 length is 11 residues. Germline V gives CDR1 ENHRY, CDR2 SYGVKD. Trimming took 6 bases from V and 3 from J, leaving 6 bases between them. The CDR3 DNA is TGTGCCATCAGGACAGGCTACGAGCAGTACTTC. Translating gives CAIRTGYEQYF.

This clonotype was seen a handful of times. The chain combines TRBV9 with TRBJ1-1; TRBD1 matches at 7 bases. The germline CDR1 and CDR2 sequences are SGDLS and YYNGEE. J was trimmed by 5 bases and V by 3 bases; bases with no gene match: 4. This CDR3 comprises 13 residues. This chain's CDR3 is CASSAGGRTEAFF. The CDR3 bases are TGTGCCAGCAGCGCAGGGGGTCGGACTGAAGCTTTCTTT.

The chain links TRBV14 to TRBJ2-7, with D tentatively TRBD1 (5 bases). Germline lookup yields CDR1 SGHDN and CDR2 FVKESK. Trimming took 2 bases from V and 4 from J, leaving 9 bases between them. This CDR3 contains 13 residues. CDR3 sequence reads: CASSQSGWYEQYF. CDR3 in DNA: TGTGCCAGCAGCCAATCAGGGTGGTACGAGCAGTACTTC.

This clonotype has just a few counts. The J gene is TRBJ2-1, the V gene TRBV5-1, with TRBD2 matching 12 bases. The germline gives CDR1 SGHRS, CDR2 YFSETQ. CDR3 length: 16 amino acids. Unmatched junction bases numbered 10, after V lost 3 bases and J lost 9 bases. The CDR3 nucleotides are TGCGCCAGCAGCTATCCCACTAGCGGGGGGACGGGTGAGCAGTTCTTC. Its translation: CASSYPTSGGTGEQFF.

The genes are TRBV6-4 and TRBJ2-1; a possible D gene is TRBD1 (8 bases). The CDR3 runs 17 residues. Trimming removed 8 bases from V and 5 bases from J, with 25 bases in between. Germline V gene sequence: CDR1 MRHNA, CDR2 SNTAGT. CDR3 bases: TGTGCCAGCCCCCTCAGGGGGCGCGGGACTACCGACAATGAGCAGTTCTTC. Its translation: CASPLRGRGTTDNEQFF.

This clonotype was picked up one time. A much larger clone differs by one base, so this may be a read error. The V call is TRBV27, the J call TRBJ2-7, with D maybe TRBD2 (5 bases). The germline V gene has CDR1 MNHEY and CDR2 SMNVEV (reference sequence). Trimming shortened V by 8 bases and J by 3 bases, and 17 bases separated the two germline ends. The CDR3 length is 14 residues. CDR3 nucleotide sequence: TGTGCCAGCGGTGAGAGAGCCGGAGGCTACGAGCAGTACTTC. Translated, it gives CASGERAGGYEQYF.

This clonotype has a handful of counts. The chain recombines TRBV7-9 with TRBJ2-1, with D possibly matching TRBD1 (6 bases). This CDR3 contains 16 residues. V lost 5 bases and J lost 6, with 20 bases in between. The germline CDR1 and CDR2 sequences are SEHNR and FQNEAQ (reference sequence). The CDR3, as DNA: TGTGCCAGCAGCGATCCTACAGGGTGGATGGGCAATGAGCAGTTCTTC. Translating it yields CASSDPTGWMGNEQFF.

About this clonotype: This could be a read error, since a much larger clone is one nucleotide away. J is TRBJ1-1 and V is TRBV11-2; D remains ambiguous. The CDR3 runs to 14 residues. Per germline, CDR1 SGHAT and CDR2 FQNNGV. Trimming shortened V by 8 bases and J by 4 bases, and 17 bases separated the two germline ends. The CDR3 loop is CASGETGRFTEAFF. The CDR3 coding sequence is TGTGCCAGCGGCGAGACTGGACGGTTCACTGAAGCTTTCTTT.

This clonotype has just a few counts. The V and J genes are TRBV4-3 and TRBJ2-2; D remains unclear. CDR3 length equals 15 residues. Trimming took 0 bases from V and 1 from J, leaving 6 bases between them. The germline V gene has CDR1 LGHNA and CDR2 YSLEER. The CDR3 sequence: CASSQDAVNTGELFF. CDR3 sequence (DNA): TGCGCCAGCAGCCAAGATGCCGTGAACACCGGGGAGCTGTTTTTT.